Below are 16 T cell receptor beta chains sequenced from a single sample in a study of cytomegalovirus exposure and HLA in healthy donors. Profiled with immunoSEQ multiplex PCR; TCRdb holds only in-frame clones, not every one. The sample consists of 150,000 to 200,000 clones, less than 85% of them appearing once. The sequencing input was PBMCs. The receptors derive from a young man in good health and CMV-seropositive.

J is TRBJ2-3 and V is TRBV7-9; the D gene is possibly TRBD1 (7 bases). Germline loops: CDR1 SEHNR, CDR2 FQNEAQ (reference sequence). V was pared by 4 bases and J by 3 bases, with 20 bases between. The CDR3 has 17 residues. This CDR3 reads CASSSSQGGEGTDTQYF. The CDR3 coding sequence is TGTGCCAGCAGCTCATCCCAGGGGGGAGAGGGAACAGATACGCAGTATTTT.

The chain carries TRBV5-6 and TRBJ1-1; weak D call: TRBD1 (5 bases). V gave up 0 bases and J gave up 11 bases, with 11 bases separating them. From germline, CDR1 is SGHDT and CDR2 YYEEEE. The CDR3 loop spans 12 amino acids. The CDR3 DNA reads TGTGCCAGCAGCTTGGTGGGGCAGGATGCTTTCTTT. Translated, it gives CASSLVGQDAFF.

The CDR3 coding sequence is TGTGCCAGCAGCTTGGACAAGAACTATGGCTACACCTTC. Translating it yields CASSLDKNYGYTF. The chain has TRBV5-4 and TRBJ1-2; D gene ambiguous. Germline-derived CDR1 and CDR2 are SGHNT and YYREEE (reference sequence). Trimming left V 0 bases short and J 2 bases short, with 5 bases between. The CDR3 is made up of 13 amino acids.

The V and J genes are TRBV5-1 and TRBJ1-6, with 9 bases that match TRBD1. V lost 0 bases, J lost 11 bases, and 6 bases stayed unmatched. The CDR3 has 15 amino acids. Germline V gives CDR1 SGHRS, CDR2 YFSETQ. The CDR3 nucleotides are TGCGCCAGCAGCTTGGGAACAGGGGGCAAGGCACCCCTCCACTTT. It is translated as CASSLGTGGKAPLHF.

The rearrangement links TRBV28 to TRBJ2-7; D is possibly TRBD1 (6 bases). Germline-derived CDR1 and CDR2 are MDHEN and SYDVKM. The CDR3 contains 17 residues. The V end was cut by 1 base, the J end by 3 bases, with 19 bases between. The CDR3 loop reads CASSLSPLDSPNYEQYF. The CDR3, as DNA: TGTGCCAGCAGTTTATCCCCCTTGGACAGCCCTAACTACGAGCAGTACTTC. Complete variable domain (other parts from reference TRBV28 and TRBJ2-7): DVKVTQSSRYLVKRTGEKVFLECVQDMDHENMFWYRQDPGLGLRLIYFSYDVKMKEKGDIPEGYSVSREKKERFSLILESASTNQTSMYLCASSLSPLDSPNYEQYFGPGTRLTVT.

CDR3 residues: CASSFGGRIDTIYF. DNA of the CDR3: TGTGCCAGCAGCTTCGGGGGACGTATAGACACCATATATTTT. The gene calls are TRBV13 and TRBJ1-3; possible D gene TRBD1, 5 bases. This CDR3 spans 14 amino acids. Trimming took 3 bases from V and 8 from J, leaving 14 bases between them. Germline loops: CDR1 PRHDT, CDR2 FYEKMQ (reference sequence). Looking up the rest from reference TRBV13 and TRBJ1-3 gives the full variable domain: AAGVIQSPRHLIKEKRETATLKCYPIPRHDTVYWYQQGPGQDPQFLISFYEKMQSDKGSIPDRFSAQQFSDYHSELNMSSLELGDSALYFCASSFGGRIDTIYFGEGSWLTVV.

The rearrangement links TRBV9 to TRBJ1-2; 10 nucleotides agree with TRBD1. The V gene's germline CDR1 is SGDLS and CDR2 YYNGEE. The CDR3 runs 14 residues. The V gene end was trimmed by 6 bases and the J gene end by 7 bases; junction bases not matched to a gene: 9. The CDR3 sequence: CASTPGGQGFGYTF. The CDR3 DNA reads as TGTGCCAGCACCCCGGGGGGACAGGGGTTTGGCTACACCTTC.

The chain has TRBV5-1 and TRBJ2-1; a possible D gene is TRBD1 (5 bases). The germline gives CDR1 SGHRS, CDR2 YFSETQ. Trimming pared 1 base from V and 7 bases from J, leaving 15 bases between. The CDR3 has 15 residues. The CDR3 is CASSLQAGQENEQFF. In DNA, the CDR3 is TGCGCCAGCAGCTTGCAGGCAGGGCAGGAGAATGAGCAGTTCTTC.

This clone was counted between two and nine times. V and J are TRBV7-9 and TRBJ1-2, with D maybe TRBD1 (5 bases). Deletions cut 6 bases from V and 6 bases from J, with 23 bases between. The CDR3 contains 16 residues. CDR1 and CDR2 from the germline V gene are SEHNR and FQNEAQ (reference sequence). CDR3 region: CASREEGRLGLDGYTF. CDR3 coding DNA: TGTGCCAGCAGAGAGGAGGGACGACTAGGGCTCGATGGCTACACCTTC.

V usage is TRBV4-1 and J usage is TRBJ2-7; 8 bases match TRBD1. V was pared by 0 bases and J by 5 bases, with 6 bases of the junction left unmatched. Looked up from germline, CDR1 is MGHRA and CDR2 is YSYEKL. This CDR3 has 15 residues. The CDR3 sequence: CASSQDRRGQDEQYF. The CDR3 nucleotides are TGCGCCAGCAGCCAAGATAGGAGGGGACAGGACGAGCAGTACTTC.

DNA for the CDR3: TGCGCCAGCAAGCGGGGACGGGACGGTCCCTACGAGCAGTACTTC. Its translation is CASKRGRDGPYEQYF. J is TRBJ2-7 and V is TRBV10-2, with 7 bases fitting TRBD2. Germline trimming cut 7 bases from V and 2 bases from J; bases unmatched to any gene: 11. The germline V gene has CDR1 WSHSY and CDR2 SAAADI. The length of the CDR3 is 15 residues.

This clone appeared a few times. The chain links TRBV10-1 to TRBJ2-1, with 10 bases fitting TRBD2. In germline, CDR1 is WNHNN, CDR2 SYGVQD (reference sequence). Trimming took 6 bases from V and 2 from J; bases not matched to a gene: 7. The length of the CDR3 is 16 residues. The CDR3 reads CASSKKRGGTYNEQFF. CDR3 coding DNA: TGCGCCAGCAGCAAAAAGCGGGGGGGCACCTACAATGAGCAGTTCTTC.

This chain uses TRBV6-1 with TRBJ1-5; no reliable D call. V lost 3 bases to trimming and J lost 0 bases, with 6 bases between them. CDR3 length: 14 amino acids. Germline V gene data show CDR1 as MNHNS and CDR2 as SASEGT. The CDR3 spells CASSDGHSNQPQHF. As DNA, the CDR3 is TGTGCCAGCAGTGACGGTCATAGCAATCAGCCCCAGCATTTT.

This clone came up once. The chain couples TRBV5-1 to TRBJ2-3; 7 nucleotides match TRBD2. This CDR3 is built from 16 residues. Germline V gives CDR1 SGHRS, CDR2 YFSETQ. V shed 1 base, J shed 1 base, and the junction held 6 bases outside the gene matches. For the CDR3, the DNA is TGCGCCAGCAGCTTGCTCAGCGGGATGGGCACAGATACGCAGTATTTT. This encodes CASSLLSGMGTDTQYF. The variable domain in full, completed from reference TRBV5-1 and TRBJ2-3, reads KAGVTQTPRYLIKTRGQQVTLSCSPISGHRSVSWYQQTPGQGLQFLFEYFSETQRNKGNFPGRFSGRQFSNSRSEMNVSTLELGDSALYLCASSLLSGMGTDTQYFGPGTRLTVL.

Only one count was recorded for this clone. The chain is built from TRBV7-3 and TRBJ2-2; 12 bases align to TRBD2. After removal of 5 bases from V and 3 bases from J, the junction contained 4 bases not matched to a gene. The CDR3 is 16 residues long. Germline V gene data show CDR1 as SGHTA and CDR2 as FQGTGA. In DNA, the CDR3 is TGTGCCAGCAGCCCGGGACTAGCGGGTCACACCGGGGAGCTGTTTTTT. Its translation is CASSPGLAGHTGELFF.

V is TRBV6-1 and J is TRBJ1-1; no definite D call. The CDR3 has 16 amino acids. Germline lookup yields CDR1 MNHNS and CDR2 SASEGT. V lost 1 base to trimming and J lost 6 bases, with 18 bases between them. The CDR3: CASSEDTAGWWAEAFF. The CDR3 nucleotides are TGTGCCAGCAGTGAAGACACGGCGGGCTGGTGGGCTGAAGCTTTCTTT.